This T cell receptor beta chain was profiled in a study of early T cells in non-severe SARS-CoV-2 infection. Study information: RNA in bulk from unsorted whole blood was sequenced, and chains were unpaired. General study findings and limits: Matching results from VDJdb favored anti-spike CD8 responses, leaving private and CD4 specificities undetected.

This clonotype was seen many times. Its antigen is currently unknown. In the library, individual cDNA molecules carried attached unique molecular identifiers. TCRdb reanalysed the 5' RACE reads using MiXCR and keeps one entry per CDR3 protein. The sample includes tens of thousands of distinct CDR3 sequences, over 15% seen only once; the top ten take approximately 5.1%. J was trimmed by 6 bases and V by 3 bases; bases with no gene match: 9. The CDR3 consists of 15 residues. Germline CDR1 reads DFQATT; CDR2 reads SNEGSKA (reference sequence). The sequencing here drew on whole blood, taken at baseline. The gene calls are TRBV20-1 and TRBJ1-2, with 11 bases lining up with TRBD1. The clonotype was recovered from an adult who was a healthcare worker with PCR-confirmed SARS-CoV-2 infection or an uninfected control (not recorded which). The CDR3 coding sequence is TGCAGTGCTAGGTACCCCGGGACAGGGGGTCATGGCTACACCTTC. It is translated as CSARYPGTGGHGYTF.